The 25 T cell receptor beta chains in this list originate from one sample, sequenced in a study of beta chain features in type 1 diabetes. The sequenced template was cDNA made from the entire isolated RNA. Sequencing used immunoSEQ multiplex PCR; TCRdb keeps in-frame clones, though not all of them. The data contain about half a million clones, approximately 31% of them singletons. The sample taken for sequencing was naive CD4+ T cells from blood. These receptors were collected from a man aged 18 to 35 in good health.

This clone was detected only a few times. The DNA of the CDR3 is TGTGCCAGCTCACCCACCTCCGCAATGGAGGATGGCTACACCTTC. This translates into CASSPTSAMEDGYTF. V is TRBV18 and J is TRBJ1-2; no definite D call. Germline V CDR1 and CDR2: KGHSH, LQKENI. V lost 3 bases and J lost 6, with 17 bases in between. This CDR3 is built from 15 residues.

J is TRBJ2-7 and V is TRBV7-9; 8 bases are shared with TRBD1. The V gene end was trimmed by 1 base and the J gene end by 5 bases; junction bases not matched to a gene: 10. The germline V gene encodes CDR1 SEHNR and CDR2 FQNEAQ (reference sequence). The length of the CDR3 is 16 residues. DNA of the CDR3: TGTGCCAGCAGCTTAGGGGCCGGGACAGGTGTGGACGAGCAGTACTTC. Translated: CASSLGAGTGVDEQYF.

This clone was found once. This chain links TRBV18 with TRBJ2-7; D possibly matches TRBD1 or TRBD2 (5 bases each). The germline V gene has CDR1 KGHSH and CDR2 LQKENI. The CDR3 spans 14 residues. Deletions cut 0 bases from V and 6 bases from J, with 12 bases between. CDR3 loop: CASSPPSGPPEQYF. The CDR3 nucleotides read TGTGCCAGCTCACCACCGTCGGGACCCCCCGAGCAGTACTTC. Supplemented by reference TRBV18 and TRBJ2-7, the full variable domain reads NAGVMQNPRHLVRRRGQEARLRCSPMKGHSHVYWYRQLPEEGLKFMVYLQKENIIDESGMPKERFSAEFPKEGPSILRIQQVVRGDSAAYFCASSPPSGPPEQYFGPGTRLTVT.

This clone was counted between two and nine times. The J gene is TRBJ1-2, the V gene TRBV9; D unresolved. In germline, CDR1 is SGDLS, CDR2 YYNGEE. This CDR3 has 14 amino acids. The V end was cut by 0 bases, the J end by 3 bases, with 9 bases between. The CDR3 DNA sequence: TGTGCCAGCAGCGTAGACTTGGGCGACTATGGCTACACCTTC. This sequence encodes CASSVDLGDYGYTF.

Only a few counts were recorded for this clone. Relative to the germline gene, one junction end is altered; a read error may explain this. J is TRBJ2-5 and V is TRBV5-4; unclear D gene. The CDR3 loop spans 11 amino acids. The germline CDR1 and CDR2 sequences are SGHNT and YYREEE (reference sequence). The CDR3 protein is CASSLTETQYF. The CDR3 nucleotides are TGCGCCAGCAGCTTGACGGAGACCCAGTACTTC.

The rearrangement uses TRBV10-3 and TRBJ2-3; D is unresolved. Germline V CDR1 and CDR2: ENHRY, SYGVKD. The CDR3 runs to 13 residues. Trimming cost V 2 bases and J 8 bases, with 11 bases left between them. In DNA, the CDR3 is TGTGCCATCAGTGAGGCAGACGAGGTTACGCAGTATTTT. Translated, it gives CAISEADEVTQYF.

This clone was observed a few times. The chain couples TRBV30 to TRBJ2-3; 8 bases line up with TRBD1. CDR3 length: 14 residues. Germline V gene lookup returns CDR1 GTSNPN and CDR2 SVGIG (reference sequence). Trimming at V came to 4 bases and at J to 4 bases, leaving 7 bases not matched to a gene. CDR3 in DNA: TGTGCCTGGACCAGGGGGCTTTCGTCAGATACGCAGTATTTT. It codes for CAWTRGLSSDTQYF.

V gene TRBV19 combines with J gene TRBJ2-1, with D hard to call. The CDR3 is 13 residues long. Germline V gene sequence: CDR1 LNHDA, CDR2 SQIVND (reference sequence). The V end was cut by 6 bases, the J end by 0 bases, with 6 bases between. DNA of the CDR3: TGTGCCAGTAGGGGCGTCTCCTACAATGAGCAGTTCTTC. This sequence encodes CASRGVSYNEQFF. The full variable domain, rest sourced from reference TRBV19 and TRBJ2-1, is DGGITQSPKYLFRKEGQNVTLSCEQNLNHDAMYWYRQDPGQGLRLIYYSQIVNDFQKGDIAEGYSVSREKKESFPLTVTSAQKNPTAFYLCASRGVSYNEQFFGPGTRLTVL.

This clone appeared a few times. This chain joins TRBV10-3 and TRBJ2-1; 9 bases agree with TRBD1. Per the germline V gene, CDR1 is ENHRY and CDR2 is SYGVKD. The CDR3 covers 13 residues. Trimming took 9 bases from V and 8 from J; bases not matched to a gene: 8. The CDR3 DNA reads as TGTGCCATAGGGACAGGGCTGATCGATGAGCAGTTCTTC. Amino acid sequence: CAIGTGLIDEQFF.

This clone was picked up a small number of times. The chain is built from TRBV5-1 and TRBJ2-1; TRBD2 matches at 8 bases. J gave up 8 bases and V 0 bases, and 7 bases lay outside the gene matches. CDR3 length equals 15 residues. The germline V gene encodes CDR1 SGHRS and CDR2 YFSETQ. The CDR3 sequence is CASSLGLALSDEQFF. The CDR3 region has the DNA TGCGCCAGCAGCTTGGGACTAGCGCTCAGCGATGAGCAGTTCTTC. The whole variable domain, filled in from reference TRBV5-1 and TRBJ2-1, reads KAGVTQTPRYLIKTRGQQVTLSCSPISGHRSVSWYQQTPGQGLQFLFEYFSETQRNKGNFPGRFSGRQFSNSRSEMNVSTLELGDSALYLCASSLGLALSDEQFFGPGTRLTVL.

This clone was picked up a small number of times. The rearrangement joins TRBV29-1 to TRBJ1-2, with D uncertain. The CDR3 runs to 9 residues. Germline CDR1 and CDR2: SQVTM and ANQGSEA. Trimming took 3 bases from V and 11 from J, leaving 7 bases between them. The CDR3, as DNA: TGCAGCGTTGAGAGGGATTACACCTTC. Residues: CSVERDYTF.

V usage is TRBV13 and J usage is TRBJ1-1; 9 positions agree with TRBD1. With 7 bases clipped from V and 6 bases from J, the junction kept 9 bases outside the gene matches. CDR3 length equals 14 residues. CDR1 and CDR2 from the germline V gene are PRHDT and FYEKMQ (reference sequence). The chain's CDR3 is CASTQRTGAAEAFF. The CDR3 bases are TGTGCCAGCACCCAGAGGACAGGGGCTGCTGAAGCTTTCTTT.

This clone was seen only a few times. The rearrangement links TRBV6-5 to TRBJ2-3, with D maybe TRBD1 (8 bases). The ends were cut back, 4 bases at V and 6 bases at J, with 20 bases in the middle. The germline CDR1 and CDR2 sequences are MNHEY and SVGAGI. The CDR3 consists of 16 residues. The chain's CDR3 is CASSFFFDRGGDTQYF. CDR3 coding DNA: TGTGCCAGCAGTTTTTTCTTCGACAGGGGAGGGGATACGCAGTATTTT.

The chain recombines TRBV25-1 with TRBJ2-7, with a weak D call TRBD1 (5 bases). Trimming removed 6 bases from V and 5 bases from J, with 14 bases in between. The CDR3 runs to 13 residues. From germline, CDR1 is MGHDK and CDR2 SYGVNS. CDR3: CASRAGLGDEQYF. The CDR3 nucleotides are TGTGCCAGCAGGGCCGGTTTAGGGGACGAGCAGTACTTC.

The chain uses TRBV5-6 and TRBJ1-5; TRBD1 matches 7 bases. V trimming: 3 bases; J trimming: 5 bases; junction bases outside the gene matches: 8. The CDR3 length is 15 residues. Germline assignment: CDR1 SGHDT and CDR2 YYEEEE. The CDR3 sequence: CASSWGDRADQPQHF. CDR3 DNA: TGTGCCAGCAGCTGGGGTGACAGGGCTGATCAGCCCCAGCATTTT.

For the CDR3, the DNA is TGTGCCTGGAGTGGACTAGCGCATGAGACCCAGTACTTC. Its protein is CAWSGLAHETQYF. The rearrangement joins TRBV30 to TRBJ2-5; TRBD2 agrees at 8 bases. The CDR3 runs to 13 residues. After removal of 1 base from V and 5 bases from J, the junction contained 3 bases not matched to a gene. Germline V gives CDR1 GTSNPN, CDR2 SVGIG (reference sequence).

The V call is TRBV5-1, the J call TRBJ2-5, with 7 bases fitting TRBD2. The trim removed 0 bases at V and 7 bases at J, leaving 9 bases unmatched. Germline loops: CDR1 SGHRS, CDR2 YFSETQ. There are 15 residues in the CDR3. DNA for the CDR3: TGCGCCAGCAGCTTGGCTGGGGTCGCGGGAGCGACCCAGTACTTC. Translated: CASSLAGVAGATQYF.

This chain links TRBV30 with TRBJ2-1; 7 nucleotides match TRBD2. CDR1 is GTSNPN, CDR2 SVGIG, per germline (reference sequence). The CDR3 has 15 amino acids. J lost 1 base, V lost 1 base, and 4 bases had no gene match. In DNA, the CDR3 is TGTGCCTGGAGTGCCCTCGGGAGGTCCTACAATGAGCAGTTCTTC. This codes for CAWSALGRSYNEQFF. Full variable domain (outside the CDR3, taken from reference TRBV30 and TRBJ2-1): SQTIHQWPATLVQPVGSPLSLECTVEGTSNPNLYWYRQAAGRGLQLLFYSVGIGQISSEVPQNLSASRPQDRQFILSSKKLLLSDSGFYLCAWSALGRSYNEQFFGPGTRLTVL.

This rearrangement joins TRBV6-5 to TRBJ1-1; 10 bases line up with TRBD1. Germline V gives CDR1 MNHEY, CDR2 SVGAGI. The CDR3 contains 16 residues. V lost 2 bases, J lost 0 bases, and 3 bases stayed unmatched. The CDR3 sequence is CASSYEGTGVNTEAFF. In nucleotides, the CDR3 is TGTGCCAGCAGTTACGAAGGGACAGGGGTGAACACTGAAGCTTTCTTT.

The chain has TRBV5-6 and TRBJ1-1; D is unresolved. V dropped 6 bases and J dropped 4 bases, with 13 bases sitting between them. The V gene's germline CDR1 is SGHDT and CDR2 YYEEEE. The CDR3 has 13 residues. Written as DNA, the CDR3 is TGTGCCAGCATGCGGGGTTCATTCACTGAAGCTTTCTTT. It translates to CASMRGSFTEAFF.

This clone was counted between two and nine times. The chain uses TRBV29-1 and TRBJ2-1, with D possibly matching TRBD1 (5 bases). The CDR3 loop spans 14 amino acids. CDR1 and CDR2 from the germline V gene are SQVTM and ANQGSEA. V was pared by 5 bases and J by 6 bases, with 17 bases between. CDR3 region: CSVSFETAINEQFF. The CDR3 DNA is TGCAGCGTTTCTTTCGAGACAGCCATCAATGAGCAGTTCTTC.

This clone was seen a handful of times. The chain has TRBV30 and TRBJ2-5; TRBD1 agrees at 9 bases. Germline V gene lookup returns CDR1 GTSNPN and CDR2 SVGIG (reference sequence). The trim removed 3 bases at V and 5 bases at J, leaving 10 bases unmatched. The CDR3 runs to 15 residues. The CDR3 loop is CAWRGNRGLEETQYF. The CDR3 DNA reads as TGTGCCTGGAGAGGGAACAGGGGGCTTGAGGAGACCCAGTACTTC.

This clone was observed a few times. The same CDR3 can be traced to other DNA sequences in this sample. CDR3 residues: CSVRTGDYEQYF. CDR3 sequence (DNA): TGCAGCGTCAGGACAGGGGACTACGAGCAGTACTTC. The chain uses TRBV29-1 and TRBJ2-7, with 9 bases fitting TRBD1. Germline values: CDR1 SQVTM, CDR2 ANQGSEA. The CDR3 has 12 residues. The V and J ends lost 6 bases and 3 bases, in that order; junction bases with no gene match: 3.

The chain links TRBV7-6 to TRBJ2-5; no firm D call. Trimming cost V 4 bases and J 3 bases, with 6 bases left between them. Germline CDR1 and CDR2: SGHVS and FNYEAQ. The length of the CDR3 is 12 residues. DNA for the CDR3: TGTGCCAGCAGCTCCTTCGAAGAGACCCAGTACTTC. It is translated as CASSSFEETQYF.

V usage is TRBV4-3 and J usage is TRBJ2-2; D is uncertain. The V and J ends lost 1 base and 4 bases respectively, with 13 bases between them. This CDR3 contains 16 residues. Germline V gene sequence: CDR1 LGHNA, CDR2 YSLEER. CDR3: CASSQAVGPLTGELFF. The CDR3 DNA follows: TGCGCCAGCAGCCAAGCGGTCGGGCCACTCACCGGGGAGCTGTTTTTT.